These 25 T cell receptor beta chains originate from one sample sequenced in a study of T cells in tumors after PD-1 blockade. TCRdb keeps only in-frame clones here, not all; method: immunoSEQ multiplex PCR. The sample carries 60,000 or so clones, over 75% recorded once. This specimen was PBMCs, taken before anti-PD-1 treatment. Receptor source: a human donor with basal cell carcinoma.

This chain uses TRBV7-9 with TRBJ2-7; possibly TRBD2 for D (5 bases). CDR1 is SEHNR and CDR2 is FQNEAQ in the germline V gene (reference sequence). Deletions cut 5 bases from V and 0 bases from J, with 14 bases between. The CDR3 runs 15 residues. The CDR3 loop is CASSLVGSGSYEQYF. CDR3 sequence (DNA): TGTGCCAGCAGCCTTGTAGGGAGCGGCTCCTACGAGCAGTACTTC.

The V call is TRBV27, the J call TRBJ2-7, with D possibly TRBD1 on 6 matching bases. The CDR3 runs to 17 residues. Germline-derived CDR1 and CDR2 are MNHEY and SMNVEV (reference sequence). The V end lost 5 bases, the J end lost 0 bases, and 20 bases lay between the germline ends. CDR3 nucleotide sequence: TGTGCCAGCAGTCCGAACCCGACAGGTTTTAGCTCCTACGAGCAGTACTTC. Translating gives CASSPNPTGFSSYEQYF.

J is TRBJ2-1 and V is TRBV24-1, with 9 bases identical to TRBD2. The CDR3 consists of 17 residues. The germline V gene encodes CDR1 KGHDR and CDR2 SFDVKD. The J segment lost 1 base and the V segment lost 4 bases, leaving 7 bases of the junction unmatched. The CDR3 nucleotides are TGTGCCACCAGTGACCGTAGCGGGGGAGGGTCCTACAATGAGCAGTTCTTC. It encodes CATSDRSGGGSYNEQFF.

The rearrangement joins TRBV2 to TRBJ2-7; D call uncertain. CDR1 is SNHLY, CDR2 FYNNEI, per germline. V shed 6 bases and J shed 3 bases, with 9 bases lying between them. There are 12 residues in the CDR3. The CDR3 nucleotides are TGTGCCAGCAGGGAACAGATCTACGAGCAGTACTTC. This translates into CASREQIYEQYF.

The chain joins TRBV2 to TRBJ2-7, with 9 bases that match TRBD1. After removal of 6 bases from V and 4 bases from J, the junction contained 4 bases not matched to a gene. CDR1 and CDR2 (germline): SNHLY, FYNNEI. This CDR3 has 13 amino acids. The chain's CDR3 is CASSDRGWYEQYF. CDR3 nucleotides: TGTGCCAGCAGCGACAGGGGGTGGTACGAGCAGTACTTC.

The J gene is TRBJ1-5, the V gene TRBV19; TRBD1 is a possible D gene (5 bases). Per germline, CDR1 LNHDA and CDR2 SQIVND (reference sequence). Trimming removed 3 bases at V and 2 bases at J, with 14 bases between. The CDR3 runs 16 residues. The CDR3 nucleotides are TGTGCCAGTAGTATCTTGGCAGGGAGAGGCAATCAGCCCCAGCATTTT. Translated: CASSILAGRGNQPQHF.

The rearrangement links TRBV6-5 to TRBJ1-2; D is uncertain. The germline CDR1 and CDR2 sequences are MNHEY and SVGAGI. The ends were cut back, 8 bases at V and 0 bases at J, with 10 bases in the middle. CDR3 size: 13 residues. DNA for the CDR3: TGTGCCAGCCGGGAACCTTCTAACTATGGCTACACCTTC. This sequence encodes CASREPSNYGYTF.

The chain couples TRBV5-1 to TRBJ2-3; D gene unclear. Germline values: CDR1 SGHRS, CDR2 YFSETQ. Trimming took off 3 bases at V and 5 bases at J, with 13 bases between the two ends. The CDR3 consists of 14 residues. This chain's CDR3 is CASSWNLQRDTQYF. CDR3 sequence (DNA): TGCGCCAGCAGCTGGAATTTACAGAGAGATACGCAGTATTTT.

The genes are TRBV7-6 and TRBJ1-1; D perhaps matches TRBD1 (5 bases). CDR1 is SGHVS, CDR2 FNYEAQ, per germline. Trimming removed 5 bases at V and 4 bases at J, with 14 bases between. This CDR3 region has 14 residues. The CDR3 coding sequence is TGTGCCAGCAGCCCTCAAGTGGGACGCACTGAAGCTTTCTTT. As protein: CASSPQVGRTEAFF. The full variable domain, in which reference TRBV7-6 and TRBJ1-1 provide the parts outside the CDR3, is GAGVSQSPRYKVTKRGQDVALRCDPISGHVSLYWYRQALGQGPEFLTYFNYEAQQDKSGLPNDRFSAERPEGSISTLTIQRTEQRDSAMYRCASSPQVGRTEAFFGQGTRLTVV.

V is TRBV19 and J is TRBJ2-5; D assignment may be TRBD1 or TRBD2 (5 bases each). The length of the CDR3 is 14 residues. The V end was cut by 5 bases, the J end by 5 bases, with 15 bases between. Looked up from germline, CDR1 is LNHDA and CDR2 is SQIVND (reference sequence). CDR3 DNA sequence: TGTGCCAGTAGTTTGGGACCGACCGTGGAGACCCAGTACTTC. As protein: CASSLGPTVETQYF.

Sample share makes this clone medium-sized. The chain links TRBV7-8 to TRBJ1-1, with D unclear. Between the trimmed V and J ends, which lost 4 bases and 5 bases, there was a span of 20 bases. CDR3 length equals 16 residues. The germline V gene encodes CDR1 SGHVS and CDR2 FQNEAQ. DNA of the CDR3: TGTGCCAGCAGCTATCGTCGGGGTGGAAGTAAGACTGAAGCTTTCTTT. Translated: CASSYRRGGSKTEAFF.

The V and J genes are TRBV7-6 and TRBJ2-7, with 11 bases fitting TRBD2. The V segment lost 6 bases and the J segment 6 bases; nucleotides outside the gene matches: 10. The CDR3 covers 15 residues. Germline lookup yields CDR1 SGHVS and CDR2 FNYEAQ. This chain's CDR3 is CASSSSGGPISEQYF. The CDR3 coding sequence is TGTGCCAGCAGTTCTAGCGGGGGGCCTATTAGCGAGCAGTACTTC.

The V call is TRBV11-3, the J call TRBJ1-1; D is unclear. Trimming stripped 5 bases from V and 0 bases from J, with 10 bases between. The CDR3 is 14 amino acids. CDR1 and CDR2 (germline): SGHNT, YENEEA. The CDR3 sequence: CASSPPEVNTEAFF. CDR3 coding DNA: TGTGCCAGCAGCCCCCCGGAGGTGAACACTGAAGCTTTCTTT.

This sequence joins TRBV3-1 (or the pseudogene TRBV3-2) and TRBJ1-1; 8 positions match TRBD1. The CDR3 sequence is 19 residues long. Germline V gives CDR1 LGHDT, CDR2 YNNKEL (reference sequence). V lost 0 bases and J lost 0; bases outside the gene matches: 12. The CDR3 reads CASSQDLGTGANVNTEAFF. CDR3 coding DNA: TGTGCCAGCAGCCAAGACCTCGGGACAGGAGCTAACGTGAACACTGAAGCTTTCTTT.

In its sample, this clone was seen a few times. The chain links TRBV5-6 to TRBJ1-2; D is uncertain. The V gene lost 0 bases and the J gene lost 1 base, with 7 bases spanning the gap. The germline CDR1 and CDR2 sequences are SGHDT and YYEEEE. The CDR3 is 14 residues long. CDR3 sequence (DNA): TGTGCCAGCAGCTTGGTAAGGCTTAACTATGGCTACACCTTC. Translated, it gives CASSLVRLNYGYTF.

The DNA of the CDR3 is TGTGCCAGTAGTCCGCGACAGGGTAAGCAGCCCCAGCATTTT. Its translation is CASSPRQGKQPQHF. The chain uses TRBV19 and TRBJ1-5, with TRBD1 matching over 7 bases. Trimming at V came to 5 bases and at J to 7 bases, leaving 8 bases not matched to a gene. The CDR3 is 14 amino acids. Germline V gives CDR1 LNHDA, CDR2 SQIVND (reference sequence).

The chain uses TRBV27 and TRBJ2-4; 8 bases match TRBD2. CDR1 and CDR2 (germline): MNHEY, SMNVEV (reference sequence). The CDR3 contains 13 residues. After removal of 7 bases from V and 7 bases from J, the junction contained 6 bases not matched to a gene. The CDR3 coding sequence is TGTGCCAGCAAGGTAGCGGGGATGAACATTCAGTACTTC. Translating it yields CASKVAGMNIQYF.

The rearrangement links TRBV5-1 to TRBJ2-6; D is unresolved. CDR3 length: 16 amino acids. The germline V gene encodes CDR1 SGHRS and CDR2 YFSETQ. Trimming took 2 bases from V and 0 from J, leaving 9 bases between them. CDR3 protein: CASSFSVLSGANVLTF. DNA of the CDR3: TGCGCCAGCAGCTTTTCTGTCCTCTCTGGGGCCAACGTCCTGACTTTC.

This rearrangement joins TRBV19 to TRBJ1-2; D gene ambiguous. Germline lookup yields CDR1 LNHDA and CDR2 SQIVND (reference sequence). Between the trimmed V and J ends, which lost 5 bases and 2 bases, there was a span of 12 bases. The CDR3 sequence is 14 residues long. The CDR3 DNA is TGTGCCAGTAGTTGGGCAGGACGAAACTATGGCTACACCTTC. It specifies CASSWAGRNYGYTF.

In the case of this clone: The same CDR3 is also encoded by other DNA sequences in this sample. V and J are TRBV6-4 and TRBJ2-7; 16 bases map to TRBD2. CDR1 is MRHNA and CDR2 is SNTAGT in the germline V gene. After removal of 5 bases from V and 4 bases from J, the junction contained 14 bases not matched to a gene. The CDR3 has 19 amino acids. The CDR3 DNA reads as TGTGCCAGCAGTCCCCTGGGGGTCCCGGGACTAGCGGGGGGGTACGAGCAGTACTTC. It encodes CASSPLGVPGLAGGYEQYF.

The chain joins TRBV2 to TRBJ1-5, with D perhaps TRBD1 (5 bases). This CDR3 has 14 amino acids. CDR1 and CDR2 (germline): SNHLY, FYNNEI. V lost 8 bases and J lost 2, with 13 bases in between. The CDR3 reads CASSTEGGNQPQHF. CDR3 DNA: TGTGCCAGCTCGACAGAAGGTGGCAATCAGCCCCAGCATTTT.

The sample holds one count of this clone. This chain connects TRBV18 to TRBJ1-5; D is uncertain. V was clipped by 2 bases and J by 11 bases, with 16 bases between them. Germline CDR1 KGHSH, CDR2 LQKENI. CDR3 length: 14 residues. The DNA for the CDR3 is TGTGCCAGCTCACCAACGCGGGATGGAGTGACCCAGCATTTT. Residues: CASSPTRDGVTQHF.

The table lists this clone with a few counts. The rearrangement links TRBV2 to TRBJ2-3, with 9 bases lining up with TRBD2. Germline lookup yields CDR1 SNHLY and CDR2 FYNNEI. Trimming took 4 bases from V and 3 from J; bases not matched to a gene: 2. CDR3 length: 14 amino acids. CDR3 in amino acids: CASSAGLATDTQYF. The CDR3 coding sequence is TGTGCCAGCAGTGCGGGACTAGCAACAGATACGCAGTATTTT.

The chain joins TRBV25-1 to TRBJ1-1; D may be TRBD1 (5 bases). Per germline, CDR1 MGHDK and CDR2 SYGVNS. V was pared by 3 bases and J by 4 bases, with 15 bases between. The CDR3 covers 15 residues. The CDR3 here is CASSDHGARSTEAFF. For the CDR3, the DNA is TGTGCCAGCAGTGACCACGGGGCTCGGAGCACTGAAGCTTTCTTT.

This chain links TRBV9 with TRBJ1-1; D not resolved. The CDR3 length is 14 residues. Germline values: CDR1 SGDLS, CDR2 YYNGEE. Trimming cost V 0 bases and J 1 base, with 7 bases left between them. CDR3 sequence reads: CASSVAPENTEAFF. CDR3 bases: TGTGCCAGCAGCGTAGCACCCGAGAACACTGAAGCTTTCTTT.